This TCR beta chain stems from a study of blood T cell repertoires in COVID-19. The sample holds one count of this clone. This table comes from immunoSEQ multiplex PCR, and its TCRdb copy is limited to in-frame clones, with some not included. In the table there are more than 350,000 clones, 85% to 90% of which are singletons. The germline CDR1 and CDR2 sequences are LGHDT and YNNKEL (reference sequence). Trimming cost V 1 base and J 0 bases, with 16 bases left between them. The CDR3 is 18 amino acids. This receptor was identified in a man in his late teens or twenties who had recovered from COVID-19. This chain uses TRBV3-1 (or the pseudogene TRBV3-2) with TRBJ1-3, with D maybe TRBD1 (5 bases). The specimen was PBMCs or T cells enriched from blood (not recorded which). The CDR3 nucleotides are TGTGCCAGCAGCCAAGGGGGGTGGCGGGGACCCTCTGGAAACACCATATATTTT. Its protein is CASSQGGWRGPSGNTIYF.